This T cell receptor (beta chain) was identified during a study of radiotherapy plus CTLA-4 blockade in lung cancer. As for the study in general: For 18% of patients, objective responses occurred, and around 34% had disease control.

Findings of the study overall: TCR clones of tumor origin grew in blood after radiotherapy plus ipilimumab.

As for this clone: Its antigen is not identified.

Clones were read by immunoSEQ multiplex PCR, and TCRdb kept only the in-frame ones, dropping some. The table includes tens of thousands of clones, 79% detected once. From germline, CDR1 is MNHEY and CDR2 SVGAGI. Trimming removed 5 bases at V and 8 bases at J, with 9 bases between. The CDR3 is made up of 11 amino acids. The TCR was taken from a human donor with non-small cell lung cancer who had a complete response to radiotherapy plus ipilimumab. The starting material was peripheral blood, obtained from a patient treated with radiotherapy plus ipilimumab. This rearrangement joins TRBV6-5 to TRBJ1-1; D is perhaps TRBD1 (6 bases). CDR3 in amino acids: CASSTQGEAFF. DNA for the CDR3: TGTGCCAGCAGTACACAGGGCGAAGCTTTCTTT.